This T cell receptor (beta chain) was identified during a study of blood T cell repertoires in COVID-19. CDR1 is SGHAT and CDR2 is FQNNGV in the germline V gene. The CDR3 has 16 amino acids. Losses at the gene ends were 5 bases for V and 4 bases for J; bases not matched to a gene: 13. Libraries were prepared by immunoSEQ multiplex PCR; TCRdb keeps only in-frame clonotypes and omits some of them. The repertoire includes 250,000 or so clones, over 80% of them detected once, and roughly 1.2% sits in the top ten. This sequence was found in a human donor in a cohort exposed to, infected with or recovered from COVID-19 (not recorded which). The donor label of this sample is uncertain. The sample taken for sequencing was PBMCs or T cells enriched from blood (not recorded which). V usage is TRBV11-2 and J usage is TRBJ2-7, with 8 bases lining up with TRBD2. The CDR3 here is CASSLTSSAGAYEQYF. CDR3 bases: TGTGCCAGCAGCCTAACCTCATCAGCGGGGGCTTACGAGCAGTACTTC.